In this sample, the clone carrying this T cell receptor (beta chain) turned up many times. The antigen remains unidentified. The data are from a study of molecular identifiers for immune sequencing clone quantification. Sorted naive CD8 T cells were those defined as CD8+CD4-CCR7+CD45RA+. Via MiXCR, TCRdb re-called the PCR reads, giving one row per CDR3 protein. The table records tens of thousands of distinct CDR3 sequences, about 20% of them present only once. Whole-study findings and limits: Clones with over 20 RNA copies captured over 98% of effector molecules but under 1% of naive ones.

The CDR3 totals 13 residues. CDR1 SEHNR and CDR2 FQNEAQ come from the germline V gene (reference sequence). The germline V and J ends were trimmed by 3 bases and 5 bases, with 10 bases remaining between them. Sequencing was done on a sample of naive CD8+ T cells from blood, with Jurkat cell RNA spiked in. Subset here: FACS-sorted CD8+CD4-CCR7+CD45RA+ naive T cells. This TCR was sampled from a human donor in good health. Some libraries in this study had Jurkat cell RNA spiked in. V is TRBV7-9 and J is TRBJ1-2, with D maybe TRBD1 (6 bases). The CDR3: CASSFEQGYGYTF. The CDR3 coding sequence is TGTGCCAGCAGCTTCGAACAGGGATATGGCTACACCTTC.